The 24 T cell receptor beta chains listed next were all sequenced from one sample in a study of tissue T cells after allogeneic stem cell transplantation. Sequenced by immunoSEQ multiplex PCR; TCRdb stores in-frame clones only, minus some. The sample lists several thousand clones; around 50% were seen once. Described time point: mouse harvest day 7 after allogeneic transplant. Each mouse received 10^7 T-cell-depleted marrow cells plus 10^6 splenic CD5+ T cells by tail vein. Source material: gut tissue. These receptors all come from a female BALB/c mouse given C57BL/6 T cells with graft-versus-host disease after an allogeneic hematopoietic cell transplant.

Concerning this clone: All gene names here are mouse names. The DNA ends 1 residue before the CDR3 does, and the rest of the CDR3 is filled in from the germline J gene. The rearrangement links TRBV1 to TRBJ2-4, with a possible D match to TRBD1 (6 bases). Germline loops: CDR1 NSQYPW, CDR2 LRSPGD (reference sequence). The V end lost 3 bases, the J end lost 2 bases, and 9 bases lay between the germline ends. The length of the CDR3 is 14 residues. CDR3 DNA, as far as it was read: TGCACCTGCAGTGCTCGGGACAATCAAAACACCTTGTAC. Residues: CTCSARDNQNTLY. In full, the CDR3 is CTCSARDNQNTLYF.

A note on this clone: Gene and germline names: mouse. Sequencing ends 1 residue short of the CDR3 end; the germline J gene provides the rest. The chain is built from TRBV31 and TRBJ1-2; 9 nucleotides align to TRBD1. CDR1 is GKSSPN, CDR2 SITVG, per germline. The CDR3 covers 14 residues. The V gene end was trimmed by 3 bases and the J gene end by 4 bases; junction bases not matched to a gene: 6. The CDR3 DNA, read in part, is TGTGCCTGGAGCCCACAGGGGGCAGGCTCCGACTACACC. It encodes CAWSPQGAGSDYT. The entire CDR3 sequence reads CAWSPQGAGSDYTF.

In the case of this clone: Gene names follow the mouse nomenclature. The DNA ends 1 residue before the CDR3 does, and the rest of the CDR3 is filled in from the germline J gene. This sequence joins TRBV26 and TRBJ1-1; 7 positions match TRBD1. V shed 6 bases and J 3 bases; nucleotides not matched to a gene: 1. CDR1 is KGHPV, CDR2 FQNQEV, per germline (reference sequence). The CDR3 runs 12 residues. The CDR3 spells CASSTGDTEVFF. The DNA read from the CDR3 is TGTGCCAGCAGCACAGGGGACACAGAAGTCTTC.

About this clone: These gene names are mouse names. The read is 1 residue too short to cover the CDR3 end, so that end is filled in from the germline J gene. The chain employs TRBV13-3 and TRBJ2-5, with TRBD1 matching 10 bases. CDR1 is NNHDY, CDR2 SYVADS, per germline. The CDR3 runs to 15 residues. V lost 0 bases and J lost 6; bases outside the gene matches: 4. The sequenced CDR3 bases are TGTGCCAGCAGTGATGCAGCGGACAGGGGGGACACCCAGTAC. Amino acids: CASSDAADRGDTQY. The entire CDR3 reads CASSDAADRGDTQYF.

Sample share makes this clone medium-sized. Germline and genes: mouse. The CDR3 loop reads CASSDLQGVAEQFF. CDR3 DNA (partial): TGTGCCAGCAGTGATCTCCAGGGCGTGGCTGAGCAGTTC. J is TRBJ2-1 and V is TRBV13-1, with TRBD1 as a possible D gene (5 bases). Read sequence stops 1 residue before the CDR3 end, and the germline J gene provides the missing end. V lost 1 base to trimming and J lost 7 bases, with 12 bases between them. Per germline, CDR1 NSHNY and CDR2 SYGAGN. The CDR3 is 14 amino acids.

As regards this clone: Mouse germline and gene names are used. Read coverage stops 1 residue before the CDR3 terminus; the germline J gene supplies the remainder. V gene TRBV13-3 combines with J gene TRBJ2-7; the match to TRBD2 covers 8 bases. The CDR3 runs to 11 residues. Germline V gene lookup returns CDR1 NNHDY and CDR2 SYVADS. V lost 7 bases to trimming and J lost 7 bases; unmatched junction nucleotides: 4. The chain's CDR3 is CASRGGGEQYF. CDR3 bases read: TGTGCCAGCCGGGGGGGCGGGGAACAGTAC.

As concerns this clone: Gene and germline names: mouse. The CDR3 DNA, read in part, is TGTGCTAGCAGTAGAACCCGGACTGGCACCTTGTAC. The encoded protein is CASSRTRTGTLY. The complete CDR3 reads CASSRTRTGTLYF. The V and J genes are TRBV17 and TRBJ2-4; 7 positions agree with TRBD2. The read is 1 residue too short to cover the CDR3 end, so that end is filled in from the germline J gene. Germline V gives CDR1 MNHDT, CDR2 YYDKIL. This CDR3 has 13 residues. The J segment lost 8 bases and the V segment lost 2 bases, leaving 4 bases of the junction unmatched.

This clone came up a few times. Gene names refer to mouse genes. The sequenced part of the CDR3 DNA is TGTGCCAGCTCCCCAGGGAATGGAAATACGCTCTAT. Its protein product is CASSPGNGNTLY. The whole CDR3 protein is CASSPGNGNTLYF. J is TRBJ1-3 and V is TRBV12-1; TRBD1 is a possible D gene (5 bases). Sequencing ends 1 residue short of the CDR3 end; the germline J gene provides the rest. The CDR3 has 13 amino acids. V lost 4 bases to trimming and J lost 3 bases, with 9 bases between them. Per germline, CDR1 SGHSN and CDR2 HYEKVE.

About this clone itself: Mouse gene names apply. The read halts 1 residue ahead of the CDR3 end, with the missing end drawn from the germline J gene. J is TRBJ2-5 and V is TRBV26, with D hard to call. In germline, CDR1 is KGHPV, CDR2 FQNQEV (reference sequence). This CDR3 has 11 residues. Trimming removed 3 bases at V and 5 bases at J, with 3 bases between. The sequenced part of the CDR3 DNA is TGTGCCAGCAGTCTCCGAGACACCCAGTAC. The encoded protein is CASSLRDTQY. The CDR3 reads in full as CASSLRDTQYF.

As for this clone: Mouse gene names apply. The CDR3 end lies 1 residue beyond the end of the read and is filled in from the germline J gene. The V gene is TRBV3, the J gene TRBJ2-5, with 10 bases fitting TRBD2. Germline V gene data show CDR1 as SNHLY and CDR2 as FYNGKV (reference sequence). This CDR3 comprises 17 residues. With 2 bases clipped from V and 3 bases from J, the junction kept 8 bases outside the gene matches. CDR3 amino acids: CASSLRWAGGAQDTQYF. The CDR3 bases that were read are TGTGCCAGCAGCTTACGCTGGGCTGGGGGGGCGCAAGACACCCAGTAC.

Concerning this clone itself: Any gene name here is a mouse gene name. The read comes to an end 1 residue before the CDR3 does, leaving the germline J gene to fill in the end. This chain connects TRBV26 to TRBJ2-3; the D is unclear. The CDR3 consists of 14 residues. Germline V CDR1 and CDR2: KGHPV, FQNQEV (reference sequence). V gave up 3 bases and J gave up 0 bases, with 7 bases separating them. CDR3 sequence: CASSLDTSAETLYF. CDR3 bases read: TGTGCCAGCAGTCTAGACACTAGTGCAGAAACGCTGTAT.

Notes on this clone: Here the gene names and germline are mouse. The read ends 1 residue early relative to the CDR3; the germline J gene fills the gap. The V gene is TRBV26, the J gene TRBJ1-3; 9 nucleotides agree with TRBD1. Germline assignment: CDR1 KGHPV and CDR2 FQNQEV (reference sequence). The CDR3 is 14 residues long. V trimming: 6 bases; J trimming: 2 bases; junction bases outside the gene matches: 2. The CDR3 sequence is CASSGDRAGNTLYF. CDR3 DNA (partial): TGTGCCAGCAGCGGGGACAGGGCTGGAAATACGCTCTAT.

A remark on this clone: Gene and germline names: mouse. The observed sequence ends 1 residue before the CDR3 terminus, with the missing tail filled in from the germline J gene. V and J are TRBV3 and TRBJ1-3; D is uncertain. Deletions cut 1 base from V and 0 bases from J, with 4 bases between. The germline V gene encodes CDR1 SNHLY and CDR2 FYNGKV (reference sequence). The CDR3 consists of 14 residues. CDR3 sequence reads: CASSLEGSGNTLYF. The CDR3 bases that were read are TGTGCCAGCAGCTTAGAGGGTTCTGGAAATACGCTCTAT.

This clone occurred a few times. The listed genes are named as in mouse. The observed sequence ends 1 residue before the CDR3 terminus, with the missing tail filled in from the germline J gene. This chain joins TRBV13-3 and TRBJ2-7; D is perhaps TRBD1 or TRBD2 (5 bases each). Germline assignment: CDR1 NNHDY and CDR2 SYVADS. The CDR3 totals 15 residues. Trimming removed 3 bases at V and 0 bases at J, with 13 bases between. The CDR3 sequence is CASSGGRGISYEQYF. The CDR3 DNA, read in part, is TGTGCCAGCAGTGGAGGAAGGGGCATCTCCTATGAACAGTAC.

As concerns this clone: The gene names here belong to mouse. The read ends 1 residue before the CDR3 terminus; that terminus is restored from the germline J gene. The genes are TRBV26 and TRBJ2-2, with 9 nucleotides matching TRBD1. In germline, CDR1 is KGHPV, CDR2 FQNQEV (reference sequence). The CDR3 has 16 amino acids. V shed 2 bases, J shed 2 bases, and the junction held 3 bases outside the gene matches. The sequenced CDR3 bases are TGTGCCAGCAGTCTGGTACAGGGGGCGAACACCGGGCAGCTCTAC. It specifies CASSLVQGANTGQLY. The whole CDR3 reads CASSLVQGANTGQLYF.

Only a few counts were recorded for this clone. These gene names are mouse names. Read sequence stops 1 residue before the CDR3 end, and the germline J gene provides the missing end. This chain connects TRBV13-1 to TRBJ2-2; the D gene could be TRBD1 or TRBD2 (6 bases each). Germline CDR1 reads NSHNY; CDR2 reads SYGAGN. CDR3 length: 15 residues. V gave up 1 base and J gave up 3 bases, with 10 bases separating them. The chain's CDR3 is CASSDRGRDTGQLYF. The covered CDR3 bases are TGTGCCAGCAGTGATCGGGGGCGCGACACCGGGCAGCTCTAC.

A note on this clone: Gene names denote mouse genes. The CDR3 extends 1 residue past the end of the read, so its final part is completed from the germline J gene. The chain combines TRBV13-1 with TRBJ1-3; D is unresolved. The CDR3 is 10 residues long. From germline, CDR1 is NSHNY and CDR2 SYGAGN. The CDR3 loop is CAGNGNTLYF. CDR3 DNA, as far as it was read: TGTGCAGGAAATGGAAATACGCTCTAT.

Remarks on this clone: The germline and genes are mouse ones. The CDR3 is cut off 1 residue early in the read; its end comes from the germline J gene. The J gene is TRBJ2-5, the V gene TRBV3; TRBD2 matches at 8 bases. Germline loops: CDR1 SNHLY, CDR2 FYNGKV (reference sequence). The CDR3 contains 14 residues. V dropped 3 bases and J dropped 4; count of bases not matched to a gene: 3. The part of the CDR3 DNA that was read is TGTGCCAGCAGCTTGGGGGGGCGCAAAGACACCCAGTAC. Translated, it gives CASSLGGRKDTQY. The full CDR3 is CASSLGGRKDTQYF.

In the case of this clone: Gene names denote mouse genes. The missing CDR3 end, 1 residue past where the read stops, is filled in from the germline J gene. The rearrangement joins TRBV5 to TRBJ2-4; D might be TRBD2 (5 bases). The CDR3 has 14 amino acids. Trimming took off 0 bases at V and 1 base at J, with 5 bases between the two ends. The germline V gene encodes CDR1 LGHNA and CDR2 YNLKQL (reference sequence). Here the CDR3 reads CASSQDWGQNTLYF. The sequenced part of the CDR3 DNA is TGTGCCAGCAGCCAAGACTGGGGTCAAAACACCTTGTAC.

Comments on this clone: The germline and genes are mouse ones. The sequenced fragment ends 1 residue before the CDR3 boundary, so the rest is inferred from the germline J gene. The chain links TRBV5 to TRBJ1-1; D gene uncertain. Trimming removed 4 bases at V and 0 bases at J, with 6 bases between. Germline CDR1 and CDR2: LGHNA and YNLKQL (reference sequence). This CDR3 spans 13 amino acids. The part of the CDR3 DNA that was read is TGTGCCAGCAGCCCCGGTTCAAACACAGAAGTCTTC. This gives the protein CASSPGSNTEVF. The entire CDR3 protein is CASSPGSNTEVFF.

This clone has more than one count but fewer than ten. Mouse gene names and germline throughout. The sequence runs out 1 residue before the end of the CDR3; the remainder is reconstructed from the germline J gene. The J gene is TRBJ2-7, the V gene TRBV13-1; D gene unclear. The CDR3 totals 11 residues. The germline V gene has CDR1 NSHNY and CDR2 SYGAGN. Deletions cut 0 bases from V and 7 bases from J, with 5 bases between. CDR3 amino acids: CASSDAWEQYF. The CDR3 DNA, read in part, is TGTGCCAGCAGTGATGCTTGGGAACAGTAC.

A remark on this clone: Mouse germline and gene names are used. The sequenced fragment ends 1 residue before the CDR3 boundary, so the rest is inferred from the germline J gene. V usage is TRBV19 and J usage is TRBJ2-7, with 8 positions matching TRBD2. J gave up 7 bases and V 7 bases, and 4 bases lay outside the gene matches. The CDR3 length is 11 residues. The germline V gene has CDR1 FNHDT and CDR2 SITEND (reference sequence). The sequenced CDR3 bases are TGTGCCAGCCGGGGGGGCGGGGAACAGTAC. Its protein product is CASRGGGEQY. The CDR3 as a whole reads CASRGGGEQYF. The full variable domain, its missing parts supplied by reference TRBV19 and TRBJ2-7, is GGIITQTPKFLIGQEGQKLTLKCQQNFNHDTMYWYRQDSGKGLRLIYYSITENDLQKGDLSEGYDASREKKSSFSLTVTSAQKNEMAVFLCASRGGGEQYFGPGTRLTVL.

A word on this clone: These gene names are mouse names. Read data end 1 residue before the CDR3 end; the end is taken from the germline J gene. This sequence joins TRBV26 and TRBJ1-4, with unresolved D. The germline V gene has CDR1 KGHPV and CDR2 FQNQEV (reference sequence). V lost 7 bases and J 0 bases, leaving 6 bases between the germline ends. This CDR3 contains 13 residues. The CDR3 sequence is CASNPVSNERLFF. Partial CDR3 DNA: TGTGCCAGCAATCCAGTTTCCAACGAAAGATTATTT.

In the case of this clone: Gene labels here are mouse ones. The read terminates 1 residue before the CDR3 end, so the remaining end is supplied by the germline J gene. The gene calls are TRBV26 and TRBJ2-2; D is unresolved. Trimming took 3 bases from V and 0 from J, leaving 5 bases between them. This CDR3 is 14 amino acids long. CDR1 is KGHPV and CDR2 is FQNQEV in the germline V gene (reference sequence). The part of the CDR3 DNA that was read is TGTGCCAGCAGTCTTCAGACAAACACCGGGCAGCTCTAC. Translated, it gives CASSLQTNTGQLY. In full, the CDR3 is CASSLQTNTGQLYF.